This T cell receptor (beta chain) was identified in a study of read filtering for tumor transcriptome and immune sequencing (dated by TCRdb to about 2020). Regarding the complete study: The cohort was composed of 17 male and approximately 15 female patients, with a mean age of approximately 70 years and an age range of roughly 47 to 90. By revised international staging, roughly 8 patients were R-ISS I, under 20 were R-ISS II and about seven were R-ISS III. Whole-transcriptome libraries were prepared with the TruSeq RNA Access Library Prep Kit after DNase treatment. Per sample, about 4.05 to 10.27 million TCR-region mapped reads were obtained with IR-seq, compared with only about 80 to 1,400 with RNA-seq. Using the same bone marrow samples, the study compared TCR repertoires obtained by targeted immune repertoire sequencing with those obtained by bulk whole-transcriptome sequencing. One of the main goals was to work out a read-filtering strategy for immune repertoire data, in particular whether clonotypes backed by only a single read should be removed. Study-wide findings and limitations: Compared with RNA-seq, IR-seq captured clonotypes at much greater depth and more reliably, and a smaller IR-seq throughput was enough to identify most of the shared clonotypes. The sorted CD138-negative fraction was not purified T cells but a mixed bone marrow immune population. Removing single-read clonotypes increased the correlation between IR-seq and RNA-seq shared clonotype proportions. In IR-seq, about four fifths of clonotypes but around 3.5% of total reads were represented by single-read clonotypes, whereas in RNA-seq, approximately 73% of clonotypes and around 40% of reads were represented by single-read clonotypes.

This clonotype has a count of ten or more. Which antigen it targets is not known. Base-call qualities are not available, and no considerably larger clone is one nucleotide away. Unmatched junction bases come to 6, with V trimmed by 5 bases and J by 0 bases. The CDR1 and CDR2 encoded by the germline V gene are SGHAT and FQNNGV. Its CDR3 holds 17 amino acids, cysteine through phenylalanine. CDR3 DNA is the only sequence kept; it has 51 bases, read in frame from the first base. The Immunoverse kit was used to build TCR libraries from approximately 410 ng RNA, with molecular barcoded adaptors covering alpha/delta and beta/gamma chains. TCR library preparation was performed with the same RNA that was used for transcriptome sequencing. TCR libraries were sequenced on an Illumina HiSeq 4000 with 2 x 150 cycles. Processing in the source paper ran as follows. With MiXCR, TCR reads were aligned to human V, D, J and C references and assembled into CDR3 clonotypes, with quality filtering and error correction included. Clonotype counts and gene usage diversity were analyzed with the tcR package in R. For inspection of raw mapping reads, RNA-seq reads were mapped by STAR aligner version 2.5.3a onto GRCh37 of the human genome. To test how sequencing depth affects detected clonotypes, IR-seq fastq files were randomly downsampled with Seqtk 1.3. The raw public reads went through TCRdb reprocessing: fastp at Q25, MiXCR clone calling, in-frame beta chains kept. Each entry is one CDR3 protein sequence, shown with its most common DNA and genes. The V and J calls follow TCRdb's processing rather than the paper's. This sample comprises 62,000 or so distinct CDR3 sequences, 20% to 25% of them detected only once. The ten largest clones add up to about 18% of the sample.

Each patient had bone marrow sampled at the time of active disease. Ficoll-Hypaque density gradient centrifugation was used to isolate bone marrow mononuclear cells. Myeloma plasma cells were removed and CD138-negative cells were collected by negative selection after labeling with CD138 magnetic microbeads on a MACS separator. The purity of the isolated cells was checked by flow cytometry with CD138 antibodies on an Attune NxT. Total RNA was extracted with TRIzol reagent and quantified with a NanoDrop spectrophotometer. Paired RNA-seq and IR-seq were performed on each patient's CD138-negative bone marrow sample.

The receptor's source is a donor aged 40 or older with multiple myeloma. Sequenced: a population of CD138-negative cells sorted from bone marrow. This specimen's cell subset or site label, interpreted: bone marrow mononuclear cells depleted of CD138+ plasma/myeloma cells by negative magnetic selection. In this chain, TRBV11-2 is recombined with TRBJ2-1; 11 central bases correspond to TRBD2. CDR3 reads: CASSLAGGTLSYNEQFF. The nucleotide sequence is TGTGCCAGCAGCCTAGCGGGAGGTACCCTCTCCTACAATGAGCAGTTCTTC.